This TCR beta chain was identified during a study of shared clonotypes between healthy human individuals (dated by TCRdb to about 2020). Study-level background: Three men and two women, aged 18 to 49 years, made up the cohort. Libraries were prepared and TCR repertoires were sequenced by different laboratories using diverse techniques, in order to increase sequencing depth and limit assay-specific biases. To estimate repertoire size and how much clonotypes are shared between individuals, the study performed deep sequencing of blood TCR repertoires from roughly five healthy adults. Leukapheresis yielded between about 0.9 and 10 billion PBMCs per donor. Per donor, three plates each were used for CD4 naive and CD4 memory, two for CD8 naive, and one for CD8 memory.

Counted from cysteine to phenylalanine, this CDR3 has 15 amino acids. The DNA shown is the 45-base CDR3, in frame from base 1. Trimming takes 0 bases from V and 0 bases from J, and the germline ends sit 7 bases apart. Per the germline V gene, SGHRS is the CDR1 and YFSETQ is the CDR2. To note about this clone: No antigen is known for it. One base away there is no much larger clone; base qualities are not given. This sample also contains other DNA sequences that code for the same CDR3.

The donors were healthy, HIV-negative adults who had no recently reported acute infections or vaccinations. Every donor was a Caucasian adult living in Nashville, Tennessee, USA. CD4+ T cells were enriched by magnetic negative selection, after which naive cells were positively selected on CD45RA and the negative fraction was taken as the memory subset. Blood was collected by leukapheresis, and PBMCs were isolated by Ficoll-Histopaque density gradient centrifugation and then cryopreserved in liquid nitrogen vapor phase. Purity and quantity of every magnetically sorted T cell population were checked by analytical flow cytometry. Genomic DNA was isolated from every sorted fraction and measured by UV absorbance on a Nanodrop 2000c. Overall study outcomes, separate from this receptor: Rarefaction of sorted-subset datasets indicated incomplete sequencing despite the large sequencing depth. Sampling was restricted to blood, and TCR repertoires in tissue are likely to differ from TCR repertoires in blood. Estimated clonotype richness was generally larger for naive than for memory subsets. The small number of donors limited the genetic and exposure-history diversity represented. Clonotypes shared by all four sorted-subset donors showed higher generation probabilities than non-shared clonotypes. Sharing across a handful of donors was observed for around 5% of naive CD4, less than 4% of naive CD8, about 2.5% of memory CD4, and about 0.4% of memory CD8 clonotypes. Pairwise subsampling indicated that sequencing depth was expected to affect the degree of clonotype sharing among donors.

Using the deep immunoSEQ assay, TCR CDR3 regions were amplified from genomic DNA by multiplex PCR. Extracted genomic DNA from each cell subset was spread evenly across all wells of several immunoSEQ 96-well plates, with each plate serving as a replicate. For sorted subsets, around 200 ng genomic DNA, equal to tens of thousands of T cell genomes, was loaded into each replicate PCR. Purified libraries were quantified with a Qubit 3.0 fluorometer, sized on a Bioanalyzer 2100, and re-quantified with the KAPA Library Quantification kit. Each immunoSEQ 96-well plate was sequenced on its own single-read 150-cycle Illumina NextSeq 550 flow cell. Per the original workflow: Because the immunoSEQ output included only junctional sequences and no quality scores, the filtering could not be the same as the filtering used for full-length reads. To assign V/J genes and CDR3, sequences were annotated against IMGT germline references using PyIR, a Python wrapper for IgBLAST v1.9. Reads were removed for weak V/J assignments (E-value above 1e-6), missing CDR3, stop codons, out-of-frame junctions, or ambiguous translated residues. V3J clonotypes were defined as sequences sharing an identical inferred V gene, J gene, and CDR3 amino acid sequence. To compute the percentage overlap between repertoires, the number of shared unique clonotypes was divided by the size of the smaller repertoire. Richness of each repertoire was evaluated using RTK rarefaction, the Chao1 estimator, and Recon v2.1 estimates of unobserved clonotypes. Generation probabilities for all TCRbeta clonotypes obtained by the gDNA method from several donors were computed using OLGA. TCRdb holds this immuneACCESS table with in-frame rearrangements only. Some clones are missing; in checked studies, unresolved V genes explain under half, and the rest has no known cause. From that table come the V and J calls and clone size; the DNA was used to work out D and trimming. This sample lists more than 850,000 clones; around 78% were detected once. Clones ranked in the top ten supply under 0.65% of the sample.

The chain uses TRBV5-1 and TRBJ2-4; the D gene identity is not certain. The source is a man in his late teens or twenties in good health. Some clones in this sample may be carry-over from other donors' samples. The sequencing input was memory CD4+ T cells from PBMCs. The cell subset or site label for this specimen denotes: CD45RA-negative fraction. The base sequence is TGCGCCAGCAGCTTGGGTGGTGAAGCCAAAAACATTCAGTACTTC. Protein translation: CASSLGGEAKNIQYF.